This entry lists 16 T cell receptor beta chains sequenced from one sample in a study of blood T cell repertoires in COVID-19. Profiling relied on immunoSEQ multiplex PCR, and the TCRdb table lists in-frame clones only, not all of them. The sample comprises under 250,000 clones, 83% of which are singletons, and approximately 8.6% rests with the top ten. The sample comprised peripheral blood. The receptors were sampled from a man aged 35 to 55 with active or convalescent COVID-19.

The V and J genes are TRBV12-3 or TRBV12-4 and TRBJ2-7; 11 nucleotides agree with TRBD2. After removal of 10 bases from V and 5 bases from J, the junction contained 7 bases not matched to a gene. The CDR3 length is 13 residues. The CDR3 DNA is TGTGCCACCGCTAGACTAGCGGGGAACGAGCAGTACTTC. This encodes CATARLAGNEQYF.

This chain joins TRBV4-3 and TRBJ1-3, with D maybe TRBD1 (6 bases). Trimming stripped 4 bases from V and 4 bases from J, with 8 bases between. In germline, CDR1 is LGHNA, CDR2 YSLEER. CDR3 length: 13 amino acids. The CDR3 sequence: CASSRDRGNTIYF. For the CDR3, the DNA is TGCGCCAGCAGCCGCGACAGGGGAAACACCATATATTTT.

The chain's CDR3 is CASSLVGGAGNTIYF. The CDR3 DNA reads TGTGCCAGCAGCTTGGTCGGAGGAGCTGGAAACACCATATATTTT. The chain joins TRBV5-4 to TRBJ1-3; D ambiguous. CDR3 length: 15 amino acids. Germline-derived CDR1 and CDR2 are SGHNT and YYREEE (reference sequence). The V and J ends lost 0 bases and 2 bases respectively, with 9 bases between them.

V gene TRBV10-3 combines with J gene TRBJ2-7; 7 bases map to TRBD1. This CDR3 contains 13 residues. The germline CDR1 and CDR2 sequences are ENHRY and SYGVKD. The V gene end was trimmed by 4 bases and the J gene end by 1 base; junction bases not matched to a gene: 1. The CDR3, as DNA: TGTGCCATCAGTGGGGGACAGTCCTACGAGCAGTACTTC. This encodes CAISGGQSYEQYF.

The rearrangement joins TRBV5-1 to TRBJ2-1; 8 bases agree with TRBD2. The V and J ends lost 4 bases and 8 bases, in that order; junction bases with no gene match: 5. The germline V gene encodes CDR1 SGHRS and CDR2 YFSETQ. There are 13 residues in the CDR3. The CDR3 coding sequence is TGCGCCAGCAGCCCGGCGGGGGGTTATGAGCAGTTCTTC. As protein: CASSPAGGYEQFF.

This CDR3 is CAWSVHRGVYNEQFF. The CDR3 DNA follows: TGTGCCTGGAGTGTACACAGGGGGGTCTACAATGAGCAGTTCTTC. The chain links TRBV30 to TRBJ2-1, with 8 bases lining up with TRBD1. The germline V gene encodes CDR1 GTSNPN and CDR2 SVGIG (reference sequence). This CDR3 spans 15 amino acids. Trimming removed 0 bases from V and 3 bases from J; junction bases left unmatched: 4.

The V and J genes are TRBV2 and TRBJ2-3; 11 nucleotides align to TRBD2. The CDR3 runs to 16 residues. Germline V gene data show CDR1 as SNHLY and CDR2 as FYNNEI. V dropped 6 bases and J dropped 5; count of bases not matched to a gene: 10. The CDR3 loop is CASRLTSGSLLDTQYF. The CDR3 DNA follows: TGTGCCAGCAGACTCACTAGCGGGAGTTTATTAGATACGCAGTATTTT.

V gene TRBV24-1 combines with J gene TRBJ2-1, with 10 bases aligning to TRBD2. V dropped 0 bases and J dropped 12; count of bases not matched to a gene: 16. Germline lookup yields CDR1 KGHDR and CDR2 SFDVKD. There are 18 residues in the CDR3. The CDR3 protein is CATSDLSGGAGHAPGQFF. The CDR3 DNA reads as TGTGCCACCAGTGATTTGAGCGGGGGGGCAGGGCATGCCCCGGGGCAGTTCTTC.

The J gene is TRBJ1-5, the V gene TRBV27; TRBD1 is a possible D gene (5 bases). The CDR3 runs to 14 residues. Trimming removed 6 bases from V and 1 base from J, with 10 bases in between. Looked up from germline, CDR1 is MNHEY and CDR2 is SMNVEV (reference sequence). The CDR3 sequence is CASSPGMSNQPQHF. The CDR3 nucleotides read TGTGCCAGCAGCCCAGGGATGAGCAATCAGCCCCAGCATTTT.

The J gene is TRBJ2-7, the V gene TRBV19, with 9 bases identical to TRBD2. The germline gives CDR1 LNHDA, CDR2 SQIVND (reference sequence). The CDR3 totals 11 residues. Here the CDR3 reads CGGTSPHEQYF. The CDR3 nucleotides are TGTGGGGGGACTAGCCCCCACGAGCAGTACTTC.

This clone was found a few times. The chain combines TRBV27 with TRBJ1-2; 7 positions agree with TRBD1. Germline V CDR1 and CDR2: MNHEY, SMNVEV (reference sequence). CDR3 length equals 13 residues. V dropped 3 bases and J dropped 6; count of bases not matched to a gene: 4. This CDR3 reads CASSFRGSHGYTF. The CDR3 DNA is TGTGCCAGCAGTTTCAGGGGGTCGCATGGCTACACCTTC.

The genes are TRBV10-3 and TRBJ1-3, with D possibly TRBD1 on 5 matching bases. The V end lost 7 bases, the J end lost 4 bases, and 11 bases lay between the germline ends. Germline-derived CDR1 and CDR2 are ENHRY and SYGVKD. CDR3 length equals 13 residues. The CDR3 spells CAITNDRGNTIYF. In DNA, the CDR3 is TGTGCCATCACCAACGACAGAGGAAACACCATATATTTT.

The chain has TRBV6-4 and TRBJ2-6; D ambiguous. The germline gives CDR1 MRHNA, CDR2 SNTAGT. The CDR3 contains 14 residues. Between the trimmed V and J ends, which lost 6 bases and 0 bases, there was a span of 6 bases. The CDR3 DNA follows: TGTGCCAGCAGCTTAGACTCTGGGGCCAACGTCCTGACTTTC. This codes for CASSLDSGANVLTF.

The V call is TRBV7-2, the J call TRBJ1-1; 8 bases map to TRBD1. The CDR3 runs to 14 residues. CDR1 SGHTA and CDR2 FQGNSA come from the germline V gene. Trimming took 5 bases from V and 4 from J; bases not matched to a gene: 6. The CDR3 here is CASSATGGVTEAFF. The DNA of the CDR3 is TGTGCCAGCAGCGCAACAGGGGGGGTCACTGAAGCTTTCTTT.

This clone was seen a single time. The CDR3 here is CASSLQGEETQYF. CDR3 bases: TGTGCCAGCAGCCTCCAAGGGGAAGAGACCCAGTACTTC. V usage is TRBV3-1 (or the pseudogene TRBV3-2) and J usage is TRBJ2-5, with D maybe TRBD1 (5 bases). V was trimmed by 4 bases and J by 3 bases, leaving 9 bases between them. Germline V gene lookup returns CDR1 LGHDT and CDR2 YNNKEL (reference sequence). CDR3 size: 13 residues.

V gene TRBV5-1 combines with J gene TRBJ2-3; 7 bases fit TRBD2. This CDR3 has 12 residues. The ends lost 4 bases at V and 4 bases at J; junction bases unmatched: 0. Germline V gene data show CDR1 as SGHRS and CDR2 as YFSETQ. CDR3 sequence: CASSGGADTQYF. The CDR3 coding sequence is TGCGCCAGCAGCGGGGGGGCAGATACGCAGTATTTT.